The sequence of this TCR beta chain was determined in a study of control samples from healthy donors and cancer patients. Generated by immunoSEQ multiplex PCR, the TCRdb table keeps only in-frame clones and is missing some. Listed are fewer than 200,000 clones; under 2.5% falls within the top ten. Germline CDR1 reads MNHEY; CDR2 reads SVGAGI. The CDR3 covers 15 residues. Trimming removed 2 bases from V and 8 bases from J, with 15 bases in between. The sample was blood. The chain employs TRBV6-5 and TRBJ1-4; D gene uncertain. The receptor was derived from a woman in her 30s in good health. The CDR3 sequence is CASSYLGYRGEKLFF. CDR3 nucleotide sequence: TGTGCCAGCAGTTACCTGGGGTATAGAGGGGAAAAACTGTTTTTT.